What follows are 24 T cell receptor beta chains derived from one specimen sequenced in a study of blood T cells in healthy people across ages. PCR was performed a second time for about 7 to 12 cycles using a sample-barcoded 5' primer and a J-beta primer mix. TCRdb reprocessed the 5' RACE reads with MiXCR, giving one entry per CDR3 protein. The sample has about 970,000 distinct CDR3 sequences, roughly 51% seen once; the top ten hold 20% to 25%. Sequences were obtained from blood. The receptors originated from an older woman in good health.

The rearrangement joins TRBV7-2 to TRBJ2-3; 10 bases line up with TRBD2. V lost 8 bases and J lost 3; bases outside the gene matches: 8. Germline assignment: CDR1 SGHTA and CDR2 FQGNSA. The CDR3 contains 15 residues. The CDR3 nucleotides are TGTGCCAGCGCGTTAGCGGGAGGTAGGACAGATACGCAGTATTTT. Its protein product is CASALAGGRTDTQYF.

This clonotype has a single count. The chain employs TRBV12-3 or TRBV12-4 and TRBJ1-6; TRBD1 aligns across 7 bases. The V and J ends lost 5 bases and 4 bases, in that order; junction bases with no gene match: 5. The CDR3 has 15 amino acids. The CDR3: CASSEGQSYNSPLHF. Written as DNA, the CDR3 is TGTGCCAGCAGTGAGGGACAGAGTTATAATTCACCCCTCCACTTT.

At least ten counts were recorded for this clonotype. The chain combines TRBV29-1 with TRBJ2-3, with TRBD2 identical over 13 bases. CDR3 length: 15 residues. Per germline, CDR1 SQVTM and CDR2 ANQGSEA. With 7 bases clipped from V and 1 base from J, the junction kept 5 bases outside the gene matches. In DNA form, the CDR3 reads TGCAGCGCCCCCACTAGCGGGAGGGGCACAGATACGCAGTATTTT. As protein: CSAPTSGRGTDTQYF.

The J gene is TRBJ2-5, the V gene TRBV7-2, with TRBD1 identical over 8 bases. V was clipped by 6 bases and J by 5 bases; unmatched bases: 11. CDR1 and CDR2 from the germline V gene are SGHTA and FQGNSA. The CDR3 extends over 15 amino acids. In DNA form, the CDR3 reads TGTGCCAGCAGGCCGACAGGGGTTGAGGGGGAGACCCAGTACTTC. This encodes CASRPTGVEGETQYF.

The rearrangement links TRBV2 to TRBJ2-1, with 13 nucleotides matching TRBD2. J gave up 3 bases and V 4 bases, and 9 bases lay outside the gene matches. This CDR3 has 18 residues. Germline lookup yields CDR1 SNHLY and CDR2 FYNNEI. The CDR3 protein is CASSGRTSGSPIYNEQFF. The CDR3 region has the DNA TGTGCCAGCAGTGGCCGGACTAGCGGGAGCCCTATCTACAATGAGCAGTTCTTC.

The chain has TRBV28 and TRBJ2-7; 7 positions agree with TRBD2. Looked up from germline, CDR1 is MDHEN and CDR2 is SYDVKM. The CDR3 length is 14 residues. V dropped 2 bases and J dropped 3; count of bases not matched to a gene: 4. The CDR3 DNA reads TGTGCCAGCAGTTTAAGCCTAGCGGACTACGAGCAGTACTTC. Amino acids: CASSLSLADYEQYF.

The V and J genes are TRBV28 and TRBJ2-3; 13 positions agree with TRBD2. The germline CDR1 and CDR2 sequences are MDHEN and SYDVKM. V trimming: 7 bases; J trimming: 4 bases; junction bases outside the gene matches: 2. This CDR3 region has 14 residues. CDR3 sequence reads: CASKLAGGPDTQYF. CDR3 bases: TGTGCCAGCAAACTAGCGGGAGGGCCAGATACGCAGTATTTT. The full variable domain, its missing parts supplied by reference TRBV28 and TRBJ2-3, is DVKVTQSSRYLVKRTGEKVFLECVQDMDHENMFWYRQDPGLGLRLIYFSYDVKMKEKGDIPEGYSVSREKKERFSLILESASTNQTSMYLCASKLAGGPDTQYFGPGTRLTVL.

The rearrangement joins TRBV20-1 to TRBJ1-1; TRBD1 agrees at 9 bases. CDR3 length: 14 amino acids. Per germline, CDR1 DFQATT and CDR2 SNEGSKA (reference sequence). V gave up 4 bases and J gave up 4 bases; unmatched junction bases: 7. CDR3 amino acids: CSATTGGRITEAFF. Written as DNA, the CDR3 is TGCAGTGCTACAACAGGGGGCAGGATCACTGAAGCTTTCTTT.

On this clonotype itself: At one end the junction does not follow the germline gene, possibly because of a read error. V is TRBV20-1 and J is TRBJ1-5; tentative D call: TRBD1 (5 bases). There are 15 residues in the CDR3. Germline assignment: CDR1 DFQATT and CDR2 SNEGSKA (reference sequence). The CDR3 region is CSARDPWQGNQPLHF. The DNA for the CDR3 is TGCAGTGCTAGAGATCCCTGGCAGGGCAATCAGCCCCTGCATTTT.

The chain links TRBV10-3 to TRBJ1-6, with D uncertain. The CDR3 runs 14 residues. Trimming pared 2 bases from V and 7 bases from J, leaving 9 bases between. CDR1 and CDR2 (germline): ENHRY, SYGVKD. The CDR3 here is CAISEHRENSPLHF. The CDR3 DNA follows: TGTGCCATCAGTGAGCACAGAGAAAATTCACCCCTCCACTTT.

The chain recombines TRBV4-2 with TRBJ1-5; D is uncertain. Per germline, CDR1 LGHNA and CDR2 YNFKEQ. This CDR3 is built from 14 residues. With 1 base removed from V and 7 bases from J, the gap between germline ends came to 11 bases. CDR3 nucleotides: TGTGCCAGCAGCCAAGGGGCGGAACCCCAGCCCCAGCATTTT. It is translated as CASSQGAEPQPQHF.

V gene TRBV20-1 combines with J gene TRBJ2-1; either TRBD1 or TRBD2 may fit D (6 bases each). Deletions cut 0 bases from V and 1 base from J, with 10 bases between. This CDR3 region has 15 residues. Germline CDR1 and CDR2: DFQATT and SNEGSKA (reference sequence). The CDR3 DNA sequence: TGCAGTGCTAGAGAAACAGGGAGGTCCTACAATGAGCAGTTCTTC. Translating gives CSARETGRSYNEQFF.

This clonotype showed up just a few times. This sequence joins TRBV9 and TRBJ2-6; D might be TRBD1 (6 bases). Deletions cut 1 base from V and 3 bases from J, with 8 bases between. The CDR3 covers 15 residues. Per the germline V gene, CDR1 is SGDLS and CDR2 is YYNGEE. The CDR3: CASSVWGLGANVLTF. The CDR3 DNA follows: TGTGCCAGCAGCGTATGGGGGCTTGGGGCCAACGTCCTGACTTTC.

The chain recombines TRBV10-3 with TRBJ2-7, with TRBD1 matching over 7 bases. The CDR3 sequence is 13 residues long. Germline V CDR1 and CDR2: ENHRY, SYGVKD. Unmatched junction bases numbered 10, after V lost 10 bases and J lost 4 bases. CDR3 residues: CATNRDRSYEQYF. CDR3 bases: TGTGCCACAAATCGGGACAGATCTTACGAGCAGTACTTC.

The genes are TRBV6-5 and TRBJ2-5, with unresolved D. CDR3 size: 13 residues. CDR1 is MNHEY and CDR2 is SVGAGI in the germline V gene. V lost 2 bases to trimming and J lost 2 bases, with 6 bases between them. CDR3 in DNA: TGTGCCAGCAGTTACCGGACGCAAGAGACCCAGTACTTC. Translation: CASSYRTQETQYF.

V is TRBV28 and J is TRBJ1-6, with no clear D. Germline assignment: CDR1 MDHEN and CDR2 SYDVKM. With 6 bases removed from V and 8 bases from J, the gap between germline ends came to 17 bases. This CDR3 has 15 amino acids. In DNA, the CDR3 is TGTGCCAGCAGAGACGGGCCTTCCCCTTATTCACCCCTCCACTTT. It translates to CASRDGPSPYSPLHF.

The rearrangement joins TRBV5-4 to TRBJ2-3, with TRBD1 matching 7 bases. V lost 4 bases and J lost 2; bases outside the gene matches: 7. The CDR3 runs to 15 residues. Germline V gives CDR1 SGHNT, CDR2 YYREEE (reference sequence). The CDR3 spells CASSADRVTTDTQYF. In DNA, the CDR3 is TGTGCCAGCAGCGCCGACAGGGTAACCACAGATACGCAGTATTTT.

The chain employs TRBV7-2 and TRBJ2-1, with TRBD2 identical over 8 bases. The CDR3 spans 15 residues. Trimming at V came to 5 bases and at J to 4 bases, leaving 7 bases not matched to a gene. Germline lookup yields CDR1 SGHTA and CDR2 FQGNSA. The CDR3 DNA is TGTGCCAGCAGCACCGCTAGCGGGTATTACAATGAGCAGTTCTTC. The encoded protein is CASSTASGYYNEQFF.

This clonotype has only a few counts. V and J are TRBV11-1 and TRBJ2-3; no firm D call. CDR3 size: 15 residues. The V end was cut by 5 bases, the J end by 0 bases, with 12 bases between. In germline, CDR1 is SGHAT, CDR2 FQDESV (reference sequence). CDR3 loop: CASSRLISSTDTQYF. The CDR3 nucleotides are TGTGCCAGCAGCAGACTGATCTCTAGCACAGATACGCAGTATTTT.

This clonotype appeared a single time. The genes are TRBV6-5 and TRBJ2-7, with D maybe TRBD1 (5 bases). The germline gives CDR1 MNHEY, CDR2 SVGAGI. CDR3 length: 14 amino acids. The V end was cut by 10 bases, the J end by 3 bases, with 19 bases between. The CDR3 nucleotides are TGTGCCACCCGAGGCAGGGTTAGGCTCTACGAGCAGTACTTC. It encodes CATRGRVRLYEQYF.

The genes are TRBV5-1 and TRBJ2-1; D perhaps matches TRBD1 (5 bases). V lost 4 bases to trimming and J lost 9 bases, with 20 bases between them. The V gene's germline CDR1 is SGHRS and CDR2 YFSETQ. This CDR3 is built from 15 residues. CDR3 loop: CASSVGASRPTEQFF. The CDR3 coding sequence is TGCGCCAGCAGCGTAGGGGCCTCCCGTCCAACTGAGCAGTTCTTC.

This chain links TRBV7-9 with TRBJ2-5; tentatively, D is TRBD2 (6 bases). With 2 bases removed from V and 2 bases from J, the gap between germline ends came to 15 bases. Germline V gene lookup returns CDR1 SEHNR and CDR2 FQNEAQ (reference sequence). This CDR3 has 16 amino acids. The CDR3, as DNA: TGTGCCAGCAGCTTAACGGAAAGGGCGGGACAAGAGACCCAGTACTTC. Translated, it gives CASSLTERAGQETQYF.

The V call is TRBV20-1, the J call TRBJ2-1; D uncertain. Germline CDR1 DFQATT, CDR2 SNEGSKA (reference sequence). V was trimmed by 1 base and J by 6 bases, leaving 13 bases between them. CDR3 length equals 14 residues. CDR3 amino acids: CSARGPSDFNEQFF. CDR3 in DNA: TGCAGTGCTAGAGGACCCTCCGACTTCAATGAGCAGTTCTTC.

The CDR3 DNA is TGTGCCAGCAGCGATACAGGGGCCCCCGGTCAGCCCCAGCATTTT. Translated: CASSDTGAPGQPQHF. The gene calls are TRBV3-1 and TRBJ1-5; the match to TRBD1 covers 7 bases. CDR1 is LGHDT and CDR2 is YNNKEL in the germline V gene (reference sequence). The CDR3 contains 15 residues. With 5 bases clipped from V and 6 bases from J, the junction kept 10 bases outside the gene matches.